The 18 T cell receptor beta chains given below trace back to one sample, sequenced in a study of human T cells and chemical hapten exposure listed by TCRdb under 2021. During library preparation, unique molecular identifiers were attached to individual cDNA molecules so that TCRs could be counted in a quantitative, reproducible way. In TCRdb, the public reads were trimmed at Q25 with fastp and aligned with MiXCR, with productive beta chains retained. Rows are unified per CDR3 protein, each entry keeping the most common DNA and genes. For this sample there are around 120,000 distinct CDR3 sequences; around 8.5% appear just once. 1.4% of the sample comes from the top ten. Total RNA was isolated from unfractionated whole blood collected in Tempus Blood RNA tubes. The sample was whole blood. The receptors here all came from a human donor in good health. Some clones in this sample may be carry-over from other donors' samples. Donor details come from another sample of the same person, matched by shared clones.

This clonotype was counted between two and nine times. This chain joins TRBV6-2 or TRBV6-3 and TRBJ1-5; TRBD1 agrees at 8 bases. V shed 5 bases, J shed 3 bases, and the junction held 3 bases outside the gene matches. The CDR3 runs to 14 residues. The germline V gene encodes CDR1 MNHEY and CDR2 SVGEGT. CDR3 coding DNA: TGTGCCAGCAGTCGGACAGGGATCAATCAGCCCCAGCATTTT. Amino acids: CASSRTGINQPQHF.

This clonotype was found many times. The chain recombines TRBV10-3 with TRBJ2-1, with 8 bases identical to TRBD2. Germline CDR1 is ENHRY and CDR2 is SYGVKD. V was pared by 10 bases and J by 2 bases, with 13 bases of the junction left unmatched. This CDR3 is 16 amino acids long. The CDR3 region is CATEGKAGDPYNEQFF. The CDR3, as DNA: TGTGCCACCGAGGGGAAAGCGGGGGACCCCTACAATGAGCAGTTCTTC.

This clonotype turned up a few times. The chain recombines TRBV5-1 with TRBJ1-5; possible D gene TRBD1, 5 bases. This CDR3 comprises 15 residues. Germline V gene lookup returns CDR1 SGHRS and CDR2 YFSETQ. Trimming took off 4 bases at V and 5 bases at J, with 16 bases between the two ends. The CDR3: CASSATGRLDQPQHF. CDR3 DNA sequence: TGCGCCAGCAGCGCGACGGGACGACTAGATCAGCCCCAGCATTTT.

This clonotype appeared many times. The V call is TRBV5-1, the J call TRBJ1-2, with 8 bases lining up with TRBD1. This CDR3 region has 15 residues. Trimming took 2 bases from V and 2 from J; bases not matched to a gene: 5. Germline CDR1 SGHRS, CDR2 YFSETQ. DNA for the CDR3: TGCGCCAGCAGCTTAGGGGACAGGTCAAACTATGGCTACACCTTC. Translating gives CASSLGDRSNYGYTF. Variable domain in full (rest from reference TRBV5-1 and TRBJ1-2): KAGVTQTPRYLIKTRGQQVTLSCSPISGHRSVSWYQQTPGQGLQFLFEYFSETQRNKGNFPGRFSGRQFSNSRSEMNVSTLELGDSALYLCASSLGDRSNYGYTFGSGTRLTVV.

There are many counts of this clonotype. The rearrangement links TRBV6-5 to TRBJ2-2; tentative D call: TRBD1 (6 bases). The germline V and J ends were trimmed by 3 bases and 4 bases, with 15 bases remaining between them. The germline V gene has CDR1 MNHEY and CDR2 SVGAGI. This CDR3 spans 16 amino acids. CDR3 amino acids: CASSYHGQRLTGELFF. CDR3 DNA sequence: TGTGCCAGCAGTTATCACGGACAGAGACTCACCGGGGAGCTGTTTTTT.

This clonotype was found many times. The chain couples TRBV6-5 to TRBJ2-3; D is uncertain. V dropped 4 bases and J dropped 0 bases, with 8 bases sitting between them. The CDR3 runs 14 residues. Germline assignment: CDR1 MNHEY and CDR2 SVGAGI. The CDR3: CASSFRQSTDTQYF. CDR3 nucleotides: TGTGCCAGCAGTTTTCGACAAAGCACAGATACGCAGTATTTT.

This clonotype was seen a handful of times. The chain recombines TRBV11-3 with TRBJ2-1; D might be TRBD1 (7 bases). The length of the CDR3 is 18 residues. The ends were cut back, 0 bases at V and 6 bases at J, with 21 bases in the middle. Per germline, CDR1 SGHNT and CDR2 YENEEA. The CDR3 DNA follows: TGTGCCAGCAGCTTAGATCAGGGGGGAACGGCGTCGGGCAATGAGCAGTTCTTC. It translates to CASSLDQGGTASGNEQFF.

This clonotype turned up a few times. The chain combines TRBV6-5 with TRBJ2-7, with D possibly matching TRBD1 (5 bases). CDR3 size: 14 residues. Germline V lookup: CDR1 MNHEY, CDR2 SVGAGI. With 7 bases removed from V and 1 base from J, the gap between germline ends came to 14 bases. CDR3 nucleotide sequence: TGTGCCAGCAAAAGGGGCCTCATATCCTACGAGCAGTACTTC. The encoded protein is CASKRGLISYEQYF.

V gene TRBV18 combines with J gene TRBJ2-3; 9 positions match TRBD2. CDR3 size: 15 residues. CDR1 is KGHSH, CDR2 LQKENI, per germline. V trimming: 3 bases; J trimming: 4 bases; junction bases outside the gene matches: 5. The CDR3 coding sequence is TGTGCCAGCTCACCTTCTAGCGGGGTCGCAGATACGCAGTATTTT. Protein product: CASSPSSGVADTQYF.

This clonotype has ten or more counts. The chain combines TRBV5-4 with TRBJ2-7; 10 bases match TRBD1. Germline V lookup: CDR1 SGHNT, CDR2 YYREEE (reference sequence). CDR3 size: 15 residues. V trimming: 5 bases; J trimming: 6 bases; junction bases outside the gene matches: 11. In DNA form, the CDR3 reads TGTGCCAGCAGTGACGAGACAGGGGGCGTTGCCGAGCAGTACTTC. It translates to CASSDETGGVAEQYF.

This chain links TRBV19 with TRBJ1-1; D is possibly TRBD1 (5 bases). The CDR3 spans 15 residues. Germline V gives CDR1 LNHDA, CDR2 SQIVND (reference sequence). V lost 5 bases and J 8 bases, leaving 21 bases between the germline ends. The CDR3 protein is CASSPVDSGQFEAFF. CDR3 nucleotides: TGTGCCAGTAGTCCCGTCGACAGCGGACAATTCGAAGCTTTCTTT. The full variable domain, with the rest looked up from reference TRBV19 and TRBJ1-1, is DGGITQSPKYLFRKEGQNVTLSCEQNLNHDAMYWYRQDPGQGLRLIYYSQIVNDFQKGDIAEGYSVSREKKESFPLTVTSAQKNPTAFYLCASSPVDSGQFEAFFGQGTRLTVV.

This clonotype was observed a few times. V usage is TRBV6-2 or TRBV6-3 and J usage is TRBJ2-1; D gene unclear. V gave up 2 bases and J gave up 15 bases, with 11 bases separating them. The CDR3 extends over 11 amino acids. The germline V gene encodes CDR1 MNHEY and CDR2 SVGEGT. CDR3 residues: CASSYQGNPFF. The CDR3 bases are TGTGCCAGCAGTTACCAAGGAAATCCGTTCTTC.

This clonotype was seen repeatedly, ten times or more. The chain employs TRBV4-3 and TRBJ1-6; 7 nucleotides line up with TRBD1. With 1 base clipped from V and 7 bases from J, the junction kept 4 bases outside the gene matches. This CDR3 has 15 residues. Germline V CDR1 and CDR2: LGHNA, YSLEER. CDR3 residues: CASSQGRGGNSPLHF. DNA of the CDR3: TGCGCCAGCAGCCAAGGGCGAGGGGGCAATTCACCCCTCCACTTT.

This clonotype was seen only a few times. The gene calls are TRBV27 and TRBJ2-5; 7 bases align to TRBD1. The CDR3 loop spans 14 amino acids. The junction had 10 bases not matched to a gene; V was cut back by 8 bases and J by 4 bases. Germline V gene sequence: CDR1 MNHEY, CDR2 SMNVEV (reference sequence). CDR3 amino acids: CASLDRVGGETQYF. The CDR3, as DNA: TGTGCCAGCCTAGACAGGGTAGGAGGAGAGACCCAGTACTTC.

This clonotype was picked up a small number of times. The junction differs from germline at one of its ends, possibly a read error. V is TRBV9 and J is TRBJ2-1; D is ambiguous. The CDR3 totals 17 residues. Germline lookup yields CDR1 SGDLS and CDR2 YYNGEE. CDR3 nucleotides: TGTGCCAACAGCGTAGGATCGACGCCAGGTTTACGCAATGAGCAGTTCTTC. Amino acid sequence: CANSVGSTPGLRNEQFF.

At least ten counts were recorded for this clonotype. The chain carries TRBV7-2 and TRBJ1-1; D is uncertain. V dropped 4 bases and J dropped 4 bases, with 16 bases sitting between them. The CDR3 covers 15 residues. Germline CDR1 is SGHTA and CDR2 is FQGNSA. DNA for the CDR3: TGTGCCAGCAGCTCGCGGACCGTTCCGAGCACTGAAGCTTTCTTT. Translation: CASSSRTVPSTEAFF.

This clonotype was counted at least ten times. The chain uses TRBV28 and TRBJ1-6, with 8 bases identical to TRBD1. Per germline, CDR1 MDHEN and CDR2 SYDVKM. V lost 6 bases to trimming and J lost 6 bases; unmatched junction nucleotides: 10. The CDR3 is 16 amino acids. The CDR3 bases are TGTGCCAGCAGGCCGGCTCGTGGACAGGGTAATTCACCCCTCCACTTT. Its protein is CASRPARGQGNSPLHF. The whole variable domain, remainder taken from reference TRBV28 and TRBJ1-6, is DVKVTQSSRYLVKRTGEKVFLECVQDMDHENMFWYRQDPGLGLRLIYFSYDVKMKEKGDIPEGYSVSREKKERFSLILESASTNQTSMYLCASRPARGQGNSPLHFGNGTRLTVT.

In its sample, this clonotype was seen many times. V and J are TRBV4-2 and TRBJ2-2, with unresolved D. The V end was cut by 0 bases, the J end by 6 bases, with 11 bases between. The CDR3 length is 15 residues. Germline values: CDR1 LGHNA, CDR2 YNFKEQ. CDR3 sequence reads: CASSQDLGSAGELFF. The CDR3 DNA follows: TGTGCCAGCAGCCAAGATTTAGGTTCCGCCGGGGAGCTGTTTTTT.